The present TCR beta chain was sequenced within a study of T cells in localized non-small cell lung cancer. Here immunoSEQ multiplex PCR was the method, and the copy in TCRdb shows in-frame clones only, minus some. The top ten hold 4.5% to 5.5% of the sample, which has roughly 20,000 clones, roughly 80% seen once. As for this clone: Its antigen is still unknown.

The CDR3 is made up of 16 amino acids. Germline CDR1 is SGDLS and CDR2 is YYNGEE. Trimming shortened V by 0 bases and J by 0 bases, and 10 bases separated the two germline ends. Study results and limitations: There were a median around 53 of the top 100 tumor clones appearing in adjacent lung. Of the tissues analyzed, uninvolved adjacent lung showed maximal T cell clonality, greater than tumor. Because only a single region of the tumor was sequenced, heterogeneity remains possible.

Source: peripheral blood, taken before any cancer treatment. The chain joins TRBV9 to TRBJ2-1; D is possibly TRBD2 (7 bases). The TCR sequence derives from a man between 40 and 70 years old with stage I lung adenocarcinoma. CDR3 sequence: CASSVVGGPSYNEQFF. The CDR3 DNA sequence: TGTGCCAGCAGCGTAGTCGGGGGGCCCTCCTACAATGAGCAGTTCTTC.